These 25 T cell receptor beta chains came from one sample sequenced in a study of OX40 agonist ivuxolimab in advanced cancers. Here immunoSEQ multiplex PCR was the method, and the copy in TCRdb shows in-frame clones only, minus some. The sample shows approximately 50,000 clones, approximately 86% of them seen only once. Specimen: CD4+ or CD8+ T cells sorted from blood, collected in a trial of the OX40 agonist ivuxolimab. The receptors were sampled from an adult with an advanced solid tumor such as melanoma, head and neck, liver or kidney cancer.

The chain couples TRBV5-1 to TRBJ1-3; no reliable D call. V was shortened by 4 bases and J by 0 bases, with 8 bases between the two germline ends. CDR3 length: 14 residues. Germline CDR1 SGHRS, CDR2 YFSETQ. In nucleotides, the CDR3 is TGCGCCAGCAGCCCGCAGAGCTCTGGAAACACCATATATTTT. Its protein product is CASSPQSSGNTIYF.

This rearrangement joins TRBV18 to TRBJ1-5; TRBD1 matches 9 bases. This CDR3 has 16 residues. The germline V gene encodes CDR1 KGHSH and CDR2 LQKENI. Trimming took 2 bases from V and 9 from J; bases not matched to a gene: 11. The CDR3 nucleotides are TGTGCCAGCTCACCAGAGGGACAGGGCCCTCCGAGGCCCCAGCATTTT. It encodes CASSPEGQGPPRPQHF. The entire variable domain, with the rest obtained from reference TRBV18 and TRBJ1-5, is as follows: NAGVMQNPRHLVRRRGQEARLRCSPMKGHSHVYWYRQLPEEGLKFMVYLQKENIIDESGMPKERFSAEFPKEGPSILRIQQVVRGDSAAYFCASSPEGQGPPRPQHFGDGTRLSIL.

V and J are TRBV18 and TRBJ2-3; D is ambiguous. This CDR3 spans 13 amino acids. The V gene lost 0 bases and the J gene lost 7 bases, with 8 bases spanning the gap. CDR1 and CDR2 (germline): KGHSH, LQKENI. CDR3 DNA: TGTGCCAGCTCACCACCGCCCTCCTATACGCAGTATTTT. Amino acid sequence: CASSPPPSYTQYF.

The chain combines TRBV2 with TRBJ1-5; the D gene is possibly TRBD1 (6 bases). In germline, CDR1 is SNHLY, CDR2 FYNNEI. Trimming stripped 1 base from V and 7 bases from J, with 14 bases between. The CDR3 consists of 15 residues. The CDR3 protein is CASSEGKGVGQPQHF. The CDR3 region has the DNA TGTGCCAGCAGTGAAGGAAAGGGGGTAGGCCAGCCCCAGCATTTT. Full variable domain (remainder filled in from reference TRBV2 and TRBJ1-5): EPEVTQTPSHQVTQMGQEVILRCVPISNHLYFYWYRQILGQKVEFLVSFYNNEISEKSEIFDDQFSVERPDGSNFTLKIRSTKLEDSAMYFCASSEGKGVGQPQHFGDGTRLSIL.

A single count supports this clone. The chain's CDR3 is CASSQDSGPNEQFF. Written as DNA, the CDR3 is TGCGCCAGCAGCCAAGATTCTGGCCCCAATGAGCAGTTCTTC. The chain joins TRBV4-1 to TRBJ2-1; D ambiguous. The V end was cut by 0 bases, the J end by 6 bases, with 9 bases between. The CDR3 has 14 amino acids. Per the germline V gene, CDR1 is MGHRA and CDR2 is YSYEKL.

This clone came up once. The J gene is TRBJ2-5, the V gene TRBV5-1, with a tentative D call TRBD2 (5 bases). With 1 base removed from V and 5 bases from J, the gap between germline ends came to 12 bases. The length of the CDR3 is 14 residues. CDR1 SGHRS and CDR2 YFSETQ come from the germline V gene. DNA for the CDR3: TGCGCCAGCAGCTTGACATCGACGGGGGAGACCCAGTACTTC. This gives the protein CASSLTSTGETQYF.

The genes are TRBV20-1 and TRBJ2-7, with a possible D match to TRBD1 (5 bases). The V and J ends lost 6 bases and 3 bases respectively, with 9 bases between them. Germline V gives CDR1 DFQATT, CDR2 SNEGSKA (reference sequence). The CDR3 length is 11 residues. DNA of the CDR3: TGCAGTGCGCAAAGGGGCTACGAGCAGTACTTC. Its translation: CSAQRGYEQYF.

The chain has TRBV6-1 and TRBJ1-5; 7 bases map to TRBD1. This CDR3 spans 14 amino acids. The V segment lost 3 bases and the J segment 9 bases; nucleotides outside the gene matches: 8. Germline V lookup: CDR1 MNHNS, CDR2 SASEGT. The CDR3 spells CASSELDRDRPQHF. The CDR3 DNA reads as TGTGCCAGCAGTGAGCTCGACAGGGACCGGCCCCAGCATTTT.

This clone has more than one count but fewer than ten. The genes are TRBV28 and TRBJ2-1; the D gene is possibly TRBD1 (6 bases). CDR1 MDHEN and CDR2 SYDVKM come from the germline V gene. This CDR3 has 15 residues. V was clipped by 5 bases and J by 5 bases, with 16 bases between them. The CDR3, as DNA: TGTGCCAGCAGTCAGGGGCACCCAGAAGACAATGAGCAGTTCTTC. Protein product: CASSQGHPEDNEQFF.

This chain connects TRBV7-6 to TRBJ2-5; the D gene is possibly TRBD1 (6 bases). This CDR3 has 16 residues. V was cut by 1 base and J by 5 bases, with 17 bases left in between. The germline CDR1 and CDR2 sequences are SGHVS and FNYEAQ. The CDR3 loop reads CASSLEAAGVGETQYF. The CDR3 coding sequence is TGTGCCAGCAGCTTAGAAGCGGCAGGGGTCGGGGAGACCCAGTACTTC.

This chain joins TRBV4-2 and TRBJ2-1, with 10 bases aligning to TRBD2. CDR3 size: 15 residues. Germline V gene data show CDR1 as LGHNA and CDR2 as YNFKEQ. The ends lost 0 bases at V and 6 bases at J; junction bases unmatched: 2. DNA of the CDR3: TGTGCCAGCAGCCAAGAAGCGGGAGGGCCCAATGAGCAGTTCTTC. It translates to CASSQEAGGPNEQFF.

The chain uses TRBV14 and TRBJ1-1, with a possible D match to TRBD1 (5 bases). Germline assignment: CDR1 SGHDN and CDR2 FVKESK. This CDR3 contains 13 residues. V was cut by 0 bases and J by 7 bases, with 9 bases left in between. As DNA, the CDR3 is TGTGCCAGCAGCCAAGAATATGGGGGTGAAGCTTTCTTT. Translating gives CASSQEYGGEAFF.

The chain carries TRBV4-1 and TRBJ2-2; D may be TRBD1 (6 bases). Trimming cost V 2 bases and J 0 bases, with 10 bases left between them. The CDR3 spans 16 residues. CDR1 MGHRA and CDR2 YSYEKL come from the germline V gene. Here the CDR3 DNA reads TGCGCCAGCAGCCAACTCCGGACAGCGAACACCGGGGAGCTGTTTTTT. Its protein product is CASSQLRTANTGELFF.

The rearrangement joins TRBV6-6 to TRBJ1-2; D possibly corresponds to TRBD1 (5 bases). The V and J ends lost 6 bases and 2 bases respectively, with 19 bases between them. The CDR3 consists of 16 residues. The germline V gene has CDR1 MNHNY and CDR2 SVGAGI (reference sequence). The DNA of the CDR3 is TGTGCCAGCAGAGCTCCGGTTGGGGCAGAAAACTATGGCTACACCTTC. Encoded protein: CASRAPVGAENYGYTF.

The rearrangement links TRBV14 to TRBJ1-1; D possibly corresponds to TRBD1 (6 bases). V dropped 0 bases and J dropped 0 bases, with 11 bases sitting between them. The CDR3 is 16 residues long. The germline V gene has CDR1 SGHDN and CDR2 FVKESK. The CDR3 DNA is TGTGCCAGCAGCCAAGATCTCGGGACAATGAACACTGAAGCTTTCTTT. It yields the protein CASSQDLGTMNTEAFF.

The chain has TRBV10-3 and TRBJ2-6; D gene unclear. Germline CDR1 reads ENHRY; CDR2 reads SYGVKD. Trimming took off 4 bases at V and 0 bases at J, with 4 bases between the two ends. There are 14 residues in the CDR3. The CDR3 spells CAISGVSGANVLTF. CDR3 DNA sequence: TGTGCCATCAGTGGAGTCTCTGGGGCCAACGTCCTGACTTTC.

J is TRBJ2-1 and V is TRBV4-2, with 7 bases aligning to TRBD2. The CDR3 is 17 amino acids. Germline trimming cut 0 bases from V and 1 base from J; bases unmatched to any gene: 6. The germline V gene has CDR1 LGHNA and CDR2 YNFKEQ. DNA for the CDR3: TGTGCCAGCAGCCAAGATTGGGGGAGGGCATCCTACAATGAGCAGTTCTTC. As protein: CASSQDWGRASYNEQFF.

The rearrangement links TRBV9 to TRBJ1-3; 7 bases are a match to TRBD1. There are 15 residues in the CDR3. V was clipped by 3 bases and J by 0 bases; unmatched bases: 3. Per germline, CDR1 SGDLS and CDR2 YYNGEE. The DNA of the CDR3 is TGTGCCAGCAGCGGGGACAGTTACTCTGGAAACACCATATATTTT. Translated, it gives CASSGDSYSGNTIYF.

The CDR3 protein is CASSSPSFLAFPEQFF. CDR3 DNA: TGTGCCAGCAGCTCGCCAAGTTTCCTAGCTTTTCCTGAGCAGTTCTTC. V and J are TRBV7-3 and TRBJ2-1; possible D gene TRBD2, 5 bases. The CDR3 consists of 16 residues. CDR1 is SGHTA, CDR2 FQGTGA, per germline. Trimming shortened V by 4 bases and J by 9 bases, and 22 bases separated the two germline ends.

This chain links TRBV5-6 with TRBJ1-5; TRBD1 matches 10 bases. Germline V gives CDR1 SGHDT, CDR2 YYEEEE. The ends lost 4 bases at V and 2 bases at J; junction bases unmatched: 12. The length of the CDR3 is 18 residues. CDR3 sequence reads: CASSRSRDRGWGNQPQHF. The CDR3 DNA follows: TGTGCCAGCAGCAGATCCCGGGACAGGGGATGGGGCAATCAGCCCCAGCATTTT.

The rearrangement joins TRBV27 to TRBJ2-2, with a possible D match to TRBD1 (5 bases). The CDR3 runs to 13 residues. Germline CDR1 and CDR2: MNHEY and SMNVEV (reference sequence). The V and J ends lost 6 bases and 5 bases respectively, with 10 bases between them. The CDR3 protein is CASSPRVTGELFF. The CDR3 DNA sequence: TGTGCCAGCAGCCCCAGGGTAACCGGGGAGCTGTTTTTT.

This chain links TRBV25-1 with TRBJ1-1; 7 nucleotides line up with TRBD1. Trimming took 6 bases from V and 1 from J; bases not matched to a gene: 11. This CDR3 comprises 16 residues. Looked up from germline, CDR1 is MGHDK and CDR2 is SYGVNS. CDR3 protein: CASRDHRGKGNTEAFF. Written as DNA, the CDR3 is TGTGCCAGCAGGGATCACAGGGGAAAGGGGAACACTGAAGCTTTCTTT.

The chain employs TRBV27 and TRBJ2-5; perhaps TRBD1 as D (6 bases). CDR1 is MNHEY, CDR2 SMNVEV, per germline (reference sequence). V gave up 5 bases and J gave up 0 bases, with 16 bases separating them. The CDR3 extends over 16 amino acids. The CDR3, as DNA: TGTGCCAGCAGTCACTACGGGACACGTCACCAAGAGACCCAGTACTTC. This codes for CASSHYGTRHQETQYF.

This rearrangement joins TRBV28 to TRBJ1-2, with 8 nucleotides matching TRBD1. This CDR3 contains 14 residues. The V and J ends lost 3 bases and 8 bases, in that order; junction bases with no gene match: 8. CDR1 is MDHEN and CDR2 is SYDVKM in the germline V gene. The DNA for the CDR3 is TGTGCCAGCAGTTTCCACCGGGACAGGAGGGGCTACACCTTC. Amino acid sequence: CASSFHRDRRGYTF.

The chain links TRBV7-9 to TRBJ2-1, with D tentatively TRBD1 (6 bases). The CDR3 covers 15 residues. Germline V gene sequence: CDR1 SEHNR, CDR2 FQNEAQ (reference sequence). V was pared by 4 bases and J by 3 bases, with 13 bases between. CDR3 nucleotide sequence: TGTGCCAGCAGCTCTATGGGGGCGATCTACAATGAGCAGTTCTTC. It encodes CASSSMGAIYNEQFF.